The source of this T cell receptor (beta chain) is a study of CD8 T cells in Susac syndrome (dated 2019 in TCRdb). For context, the study as a whole: The study used repertoire sequencing to test whether antigen drove CD8+ T cell activation and differentiation in Susac syndrome. The study compared CD8+ T cell repertoire clonality among 11 to 12 healthy donors, about 14 Susac syndrome patients and approximately 16 multiple sclerosis patients.

The CDR3 sequence holds 13 residues, the cysteine and phenylalanine included. Just CDR3 DNA is preserved here, 39 bases in frame from base 1. Relative to germline, V is 6 bases shorter and J is 9 bases shorter, with 17 bases between their ends. High-throughput TCR beta sequencing profiled peripheral blood CD8+ and CD4+ T cells from healthy donors, Susac syndrome patients and multiple sclerosis patients. The multiple sclerosis controls were treatment-naive patients who had stable or active relapsing-remitting disease and met the revised McDonald criteria. Bulk CD8+ and CD4+ T cells were purified by magnetic negative isolation, whereas CD8+ TEMRA cells were enriched by FACS. Blood was collected in EDTA tubes and processed within 24 hours, with PBMCs isolated through density gradient centrifugation. PBMCs intended for TCR sequencing were cryopreserved in liquid nitrogen and were subsequently thawed in a 37 degrees C water bath. The sorted or isolated CD4+, CD8+ and CD8+ TEMRA cells reached a purity of at least 90%.

As concerns this clonotype: Its antigen is still unknown. No clone much larger than this one lies a single base away; base qualities are absent.

RNA was extracted with the RNeasy kit and roughly 0.5 to 1 ug was reverse transcribed using random hexamers. TCR beta CDR3 regions were amplified with the immunoSEQ multiplex PCR assay covering 54 Vbeta and 13 Jbeta segments. PCR amplification bias was corrected by using a synthetic template baseline for primer optimization and computational correction. The study's processing was this. Reads were annotated to V, D and J genes according to IMGT and were analyzed with immunoSEQ Analyzer, with only productive sequences retained. Clonality was computed as one minus Shannon entropy normalized by log2 of the number of productive unique sequences. For each patient and control, public and private clones were evaluated within the 100 most prevalent clones. Clones were defined as Susac-specific if absent from the healthy and MS cohorts, from over a thousand published viral clones and from other ImmuneACCESS disease sequences. TCRdb trimmed the raw reads at Q25, called clones with MiXCR and kept productive beta chains. Identical CDR3 protein sequences are pooled into one entry, listed with their most common genes and DNA. In this record, the V and J calls reflect TCRdb's handling and not the investigators' own analysis. The sample table shows about 280,000 distinct CDR3 sequences, and about 85% are seen once. The ten largest clones capture around 0.12% of the sample.

The study at large found these results: The study acknowledged that relatively few individuals were included in the TCR sequencing and HLA analysis.

The receptor chain draws on TRBV12-3 or TRBV12-4 and TRBJ1-1; TRBD1 is possibly the D segment (5 matching bases). The TCR was taken from a human donor with multiple sclerosis. Material for sequencing was CD8+ T cells from PBMCs. The DNA reads as follows: TGTGCCAGCAGCAACGGGGCCGGGGCCCAAGCTTTCTTT. This translates into CASSNGAGAQAFF.